The clone carrying this T cell receptor (beta chain) was counted between two and nine times. The antigen remains unidentified. This CDR3 region has 18 residues. Germline CDR1 reads SGHRS; CDR2 reads YFSETQ. V trimming: 4 bases; J trimming: 7 bases; junction bases outside the gene matches: 11. This specimen comes from a study of identical twins. Findings of the study overall: Monozygotic twins shared more out-of-frame TCR alpha than recombination models predicted. Out-of-frame alpha sequences common to twins exhibited a surplus of low generation probability.

TCRdb analysed the 5' RACE reads with MiXCR anew, one entry per CDR3 protein. Here the sample spans under 500,000 distinct CDR3 sequences, approximately 15% being singletons. The same sample was also studied in work on yellow fever vaccine responses in identical twins.

This clonotype was sampled from a woman younger than 30 in good health. The specimen was CD4+ T cells sorted from blood. J is TRBJ2-1 and V is TRBV5-1; 16 nucleotides align to TRBD2. CDR3: CASSRMGLAGGPRNEQFF. In DNA, the CDR3 is TGCGCCAGCAGCCGGATGGGACTAGCGGGGGGGCCGAGGAATGAGCAGTTCTTC.